This T cell receptor beta chain is drawn from a study of shared clonotypes between healthy human individuals. Study-level points and caveats: Rarefaction demonstrated incomplete sorted-subset sequencing despite large depth. Generally, naive subsets came out with larger estimated richness than memory subsets.

About this clone itself: As yet, its antigen is unknown.

The CDR3 is 14 amino acids. CDR1 is SEHNR and CDR2 is FQNEAQ in the germline V gene (reference sequence). The run depth of the assay was deep. Some clones are missing from TCRdb's copy, which holds only in-frame ones; the method was immunoSEQ multiplex PCR. This sample has around 550,000 clones, with approximately 95% found just once. This TCR was sampled from a woman between 25 and 40 years old in good health. V is TRBV7-9 and J is TRBJ2-5; D is undetermined. The DNA end lines up better with TRBJ2-7; the J call may be wrong. The sequenced sample was naive CD4+ T cells sorted from blood. Stated subset: CD45RA+ positively selected. Here the CDR3 DNA reads TGTGCCAGCAGCTCCCCGTGGGACTCCTACGAGCAGTACTTC. Translating gives CASSSPWDSYEQYF.